This paragraph covers one TCR beta chain sequence. It has no known antigen specificity. The input lacks base qualities; no much larger clone sits a single base away. These data are taken from a study of naive and memory T cell subsets (dated by TCRdb to the late 2010s). Some background on the complete study: Sorted naive and memory T cell subsets from peripheral blood were analyzed in the study using a UMI-based, open-source pipeline for TCR alpha and beta sequencing. The results of the functional CMV T cell responses matched the IgG serology results in every case. RNA was DNase-treated and reverse transcribed with TCR constant-region primers, mostly using SuperScript III.

Sequences KGHSH (CDR1) and LQKENI (CDR2) are obtained from the germline V gene. Relative to germline, V is missing 2 bases and J is missing 9 bases, with 4 bases of the junction outside any gene match. The CDR3 holds 13 amino acids from the cysteine to the phenylalanine. The only DNA kept is the CDR3, 39 bases in frame from the first base. The investigation overall reported the following: The abundance of TCRs followed a power law with an exponent that differed between naive and memory subsets yet stayed consistent across the three individuals. Single alpha or beta chain sequences, rather than paired alpha/beta receptors, were used to define clonotypes. RNA-based TCR counts may be influenced by expression changes linked to T cell activation and differentiation. No ground truth was available to validate the repertoire findings for the naive and memory subsets. Gini index rose and Shannon and inverse Simpson diversity fell from naive through CM, EM and EMRA in both CD4 and CD8 cells. Following error correction, more than 95% of naive TCR sequences occurred only once, which made naive abundance distributions much steeper than those of memory subsets.

Library construction relied on UMI-ligation and nested PCR. The beta constant-region primer consisted of an equimolar mixture of two oligonucleotides that together covered TRBC1 and TRBC2. Four rounds of PCR were used to amplify ligated cDNA, with nested alpha and beta constant-region primers being used together with the SP2 primer. A single-stranded oligonucleotide bearing the SP2 primer plus a 12-nucleotide UMI was ligated onto the 3' end of the cDNA by T4 RNA ligase 1. The ligation reaction was kept at 16 degrees C for about 19-25 hours. PCR2 was usually performed as a SYBR Green qPCR and halted at a preset threshold so that over-amplification would not occur. Apart from the first purification, every purification step used Agencourt AMPure XP magnetic beads. Libraries were quantified by Qubit and checked on a TapeStation, with a main peak expected near 650 bp. Pooled libraries were sequenced on an Illumina MiSeq using v2 2x251 paired-end kits, and typically about 1-2.3 million reads were obtained per sample. Libraries were pooled at approximately 3.7 nM per sample, and roughly 5-7.5% PhiX was added to improve cluster recognition. For the original study's pipeline: FASTQ reads processed by Demultiplexor were assigned V and J genes by Decombinator through tag matching that tolerated a single base-pair mismatch. UMIs were used by Collapsinator to correct both sequencing errors and frequency errors arising from PCR heterogeneity. TCRs were translated and CDR3s were extracted from the conserved cysteine to the FGXG phenylalanine by CDR3Translator, with non-productive sequences being flagged. Repertoires were subsampled to equal numbers of UMI-defined TCRs before Gini, Shannon entropy and inverse Simpson indices were calculated. Clonotype abundance distributions were fitted to a power law by maximum likelihood within the linear range. For one naive CD8 sample, the pipeline and MIGEC produced similar UMI counts, unique TCR numbers and clonal distributions. Repertoires were searched for about 7,300 CMV-associated CDR3 sequences compiled from VDJdb and a published dataset. The public reads were reprocessed in TCRdb via fastp at Q25 and MiXCR, keeping in-frame beta chains. Each entry merges the rows of one CDR3 protein and shows their most common DNA and genes. The V and J calls reflect TCRdb's pipeline rather than the authors' work. Present in this sample are 95,000 to 150,000 distinct CDR3 sequences, 30% to 45% of which were seen just once. The top ten clones comprise 0.75% to 1% of the sample.

From the second PCR step onward, the TCR alpha chain libraries and the TCR beta chain libraries were amplified separately. CMV status of each donor was established by measuring IFNgamma production from CD4+ T cells after fresh PBMCs were stimulated overnight with CMV viral lysate. CD4 T cells were positively selected with Miltenyi beads, followed by positive selection of CD8 T cells from the CD4-negative fraction. Cells stained for CD3, CD4, CD8, CD45RA, CD27 and a live/dead dye were sorted on a BD Aria II into four subsets by CD45RA and CD27. A few healthy volunteers provided blood, and each donor's sample was split into CD4 and CD8 T cells and then further divided into four differentiation subsets. Roughly 110 ml of peripheral blood was collected from each donor, and PBMC were isolated by Ficoll-Paque PLUS density-gradient centrifugation. Sorted cells were lysed in RLT buffer, after which RNA was extracted using a Qiagen RNeasy kit and stored at -80 degrees C.

The sequence links TRBV18 to TRBJ2-1; 7 central bases correspond to TRBD2. This TCR derives from a human donor in good health. Input material: central memory CD4+ T cells from blood. The cell subset or site label corresponds to: central memory, CD45RA- CD27+. The base sequence is TGTGCCAGCTCACCAAATAGCGGGTTTGAGCAGTTCTTC. Its protein reads: CASSPNSGFEQFF.